This entry is about one T cell receptor (beta chain). One junction end does not reproduce the germline sequence, and a read error may be involved. This entry comes from a study of sequential checkpoint blockade in melanoma. Study in general: Patients were randomized 1:1 to nivolumab-then-ipilimumab or ipilimumab-then-nivolumab first-line. After both sequences, patients received maintenance nivolumab.

Profiled with immunoSEQ multiplex PCR; TCRdb holds only in-frame clones, not every one. This repertoire shows fewer than 40,000 clones, 65% to 90% found once; its top ten account for about a fifth. The CDR3 totals 18 residues. The V gene's germline CDR1 is SSHAT and CDR2 FNYEAQ (reference sequence). The treatment was: randomized to nivolumab then ipilimumab (arm A) or the reverse (arm B). None of the patients previously received DNA-damaging chemotherapy. The gene calls are TRBV7-7 and TRBJ2-2, with 9 bases aligning to TRBD2. The receptor comes from a human donor with melanoma. Here the sequenced sample was CD8+ T cells sorted from blood (inferred from file names), taken from a patient given nivolumab and ipilimumab in sequence. The CDR3: CASSLVKREAENTGELFF. The CDR3 DNA sequence: TGTGCTAGCAGCTTAGTTAAGCGGGAGGCCGAGAACACCGGGGAGCTGTTTTTT.